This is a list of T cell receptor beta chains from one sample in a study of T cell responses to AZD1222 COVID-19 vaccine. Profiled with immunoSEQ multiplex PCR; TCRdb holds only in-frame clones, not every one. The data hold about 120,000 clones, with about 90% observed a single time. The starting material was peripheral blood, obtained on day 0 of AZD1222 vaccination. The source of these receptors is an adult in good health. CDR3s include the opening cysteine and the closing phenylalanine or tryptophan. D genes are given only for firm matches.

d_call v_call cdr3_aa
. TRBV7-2 CASSFQGRTEAFF
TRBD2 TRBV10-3 CAISDRTSGNTGELFF
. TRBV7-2 CASSWDLNTEAFF
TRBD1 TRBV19 CASSLLGGGQELSNYGYTF
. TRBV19 CAHQTRSGTGELFF
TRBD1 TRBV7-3 CASSPQGGTGWKLFF
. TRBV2 CASRGNPGLGNYGYTF
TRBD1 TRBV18 CASSPQDRENQPQHF
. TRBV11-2 CASSLSGPRAFF
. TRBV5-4 CASSAASAQETQYF
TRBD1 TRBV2 CASSEGTAYGYTF
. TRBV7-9 CASSSQETQYF
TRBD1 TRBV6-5 CASSPGQGALETQYF
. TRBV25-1 CASSVAMGSQYF
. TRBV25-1 CASSDVRGGGSSPLHF
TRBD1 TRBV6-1 CASSEVSTGANEQYF
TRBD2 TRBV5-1 CASSPAALAADTQYF
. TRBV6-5 CASSYSFRNRYGYTF
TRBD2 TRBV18 CASSQGGNEQFF
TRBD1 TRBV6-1 CASSEWGRGPQGGYTF
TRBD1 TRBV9 CASSTRGQGPYEQYF
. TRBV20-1 CSASGRGQPQHF
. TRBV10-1 CASSPGYSYNEQFF
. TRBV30 CAWGGRNPTNEKLFF
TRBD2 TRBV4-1 CASSRVAGGQYEQYF
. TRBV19 CASSIYFPSVSSANTGELFF
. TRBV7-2 CASSPGSNNSPLHF
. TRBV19 CASSIDNRALNYGYTF
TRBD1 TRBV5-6 CASSTGQGRYTF
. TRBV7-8 CASSLEFMGRAFF
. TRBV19 CASSLDLNEKLFF
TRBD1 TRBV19 CASRDRGEETNEKLFF
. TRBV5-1 CASSLAGWVSGANVLTF
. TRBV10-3 CAISEQGGGSYEQYF
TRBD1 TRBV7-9 CASSWGQGPSYEQYF
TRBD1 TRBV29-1 CSTSTGGTAEQFF
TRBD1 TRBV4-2 CASSQDWETGGYEQYF
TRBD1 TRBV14 CASSQHRGEAYGYTF
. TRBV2 CASRRGEDQPQHF
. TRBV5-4 CASSLSVNTEAFF
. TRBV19 CASSLGGAGGNIQYF
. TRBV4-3 CASSQDYETNTGELFF
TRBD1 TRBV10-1 CASRDDRGNTGELFF
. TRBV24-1 CATSDNLAIANTGELFF
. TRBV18 CASSPRGASINTIYF
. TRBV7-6 CASSFTGNTIYF
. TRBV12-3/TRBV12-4 CASSFQGQPQHF
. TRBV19 CASRGGARYNEQFF
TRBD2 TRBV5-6 CASSLAASGVESTQYF
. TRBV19 CASSREGRNTEAFF
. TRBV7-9 CASSLEEFGELFF
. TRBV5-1 CASSLGGVNTEAFF
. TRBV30 CAWKVGPEAFF
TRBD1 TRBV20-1 CSATDRVYGYTF
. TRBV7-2 CASSLPGLNTQYF
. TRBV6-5 CASSKTVGAGGYTF
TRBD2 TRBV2 CASMVSGSFTDTQYF
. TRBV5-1 CASSLVAGSYNEQFF
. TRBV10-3 CAISESDRYGYTF